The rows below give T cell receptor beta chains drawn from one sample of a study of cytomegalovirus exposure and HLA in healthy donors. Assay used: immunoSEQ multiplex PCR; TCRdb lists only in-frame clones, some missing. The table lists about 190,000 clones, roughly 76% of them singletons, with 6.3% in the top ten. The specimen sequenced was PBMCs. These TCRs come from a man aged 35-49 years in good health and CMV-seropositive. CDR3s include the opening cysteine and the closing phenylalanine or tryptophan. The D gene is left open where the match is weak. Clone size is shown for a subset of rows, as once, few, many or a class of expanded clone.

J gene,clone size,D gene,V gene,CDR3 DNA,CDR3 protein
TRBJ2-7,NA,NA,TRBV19,TGTGCCAGTAGCTTCGGGATTTTAGGCGAGCAGTACTTC,CASSFGILGEQYF
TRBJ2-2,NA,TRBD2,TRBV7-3,TGTGCCAGCAGCTCGGGGGGGCGTGGCACCGGGGAGCTGTTTTTT,CASSSGGRGTGELFF
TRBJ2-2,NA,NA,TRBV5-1,TGCGCCAGCAGCCTGGGACATCTGAACACCGGGGAGCTGTTTTTT,CASSLGHLNTGELFF
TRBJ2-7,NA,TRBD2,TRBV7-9,TGTGCCAGCAGCCAGAAGGGAGGGGTATTTTTCTACGAGCAGTACTTC,CASSQKGGVFFYEQYF
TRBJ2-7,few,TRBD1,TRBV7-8,TGTGCCAGCAGCCCCGGACAGGGCCCCTCCTACGAGCAGTACTTC,CASSPGQGPSYEQYF
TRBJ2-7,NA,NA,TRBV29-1,TGCAGCGTTGTCGGGGAGGACGTCCGGTCCCACGAGCAGTACTTC,CSVVGEDVRSHEQYF
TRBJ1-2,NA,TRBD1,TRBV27,TGTGCCAGCAGGCAAACAGGGGGGGATGGCTACACCTTC,CASRQTGGDGYTF
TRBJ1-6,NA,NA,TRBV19,TGTGCCAGTAGTCCTACAGCAAATAATTCACCCCTCCACTTT,CASSPTANNSPLHF
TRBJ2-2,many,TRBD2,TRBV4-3,TGCGCCAGCAGCCAAGATCCCCCCCGCCAGCGGGGAGAGCTGTTTTTT,CASSQDPPRQRGELFF
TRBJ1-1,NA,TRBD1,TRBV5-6,TGTGCCAGCAGCTGGTCGACAGGGGGGTACACTGAAGCTTTCTTT,CASSWSTGGYTEAFF
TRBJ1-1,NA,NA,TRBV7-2,TGTGCCAGCAGCTTCCGTAGCGGGGGCGGCGGCACTGAAGCTTTCTTT,CASSFRSGGGGTEAFF
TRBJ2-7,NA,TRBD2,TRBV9,TGTGCCAGCAGCGTAGGGGGAGCGGGGCAGGAGTTTACCGAGCAGTACTTC,CASSVGGAGQEFTEQYF
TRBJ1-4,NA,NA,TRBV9,TGTGCCAGCAGCGCCGGCAATTCTGCGGTCGACCTGTTTTTT,CASSAGNSAVDLFF
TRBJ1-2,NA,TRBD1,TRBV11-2,TGTGCCAGCAGCCAAGGCGACAGGGGTAGGTCGGAGGGCTACACCTTC,CASSQGDRGRSEGYTF
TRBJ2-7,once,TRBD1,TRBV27,TGTGCCAGCGGGCCCGGGACAGGGGCGACGGAAGAGCAGTACTTC,CASGPGTGATEEQYF
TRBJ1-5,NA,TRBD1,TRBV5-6,TGTGCCAGCAGCTGGGGGGGACAGGGGGCGCGTCAGCCCCAGCATTTT,CASSWGGQGARQPQHF
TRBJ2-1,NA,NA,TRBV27,TGTGCCAGCAGTTTGACCGCTCAGGCGAAGCAGTTCTTC,CASSLTAQAKQFF
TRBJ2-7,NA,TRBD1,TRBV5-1,TGCGCCAGCAGCTCCGGGACAGGGTATACCTACGAGCAGTACTTC,CASSSGTGYTYEQYF
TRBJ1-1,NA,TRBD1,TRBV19,TGTGCCAGTAGTATCCAAGGACAGGGGGGAGGGCTCACTGAAGCTTTCTTT,CASSIQGQGGGLTEAFF
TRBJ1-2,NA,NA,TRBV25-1,TGTGCCACCGTGTTCCCCGCGGGGTGGCGTGGCTACACCTTC,CATVFPAGWRGYTF
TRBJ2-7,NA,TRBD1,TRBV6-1,TGTGCCAGCAGTACAGGGGGCTACGAGCAGTACTTC,CASSTGGYEQYF
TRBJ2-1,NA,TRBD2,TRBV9,TGTGCCAGCAGCGTAGCGGGCCTAGCGGGGGGCTCCTGGAATGAGCAGTTCTTC,CASSVAGLAGGSWNEQFF
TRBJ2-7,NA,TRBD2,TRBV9,TGTGCCAGCAGCGGCGGACTAGCCACCTACGAGCAGTACTTC,CASSGGLATYEQYF
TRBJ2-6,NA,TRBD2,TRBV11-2,TGTGCCAGCAGGCCGGGGGGTGGGTCAGCTGGGGCCAACGTCCTGACTTTC,CASRPGGGSAGANVLTF
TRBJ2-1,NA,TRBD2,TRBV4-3,TGCGCCAGCAGCCAAGATTGGGACTACTACAATGAGCAGTTCTTC,CASSQDWDYYNEQFF
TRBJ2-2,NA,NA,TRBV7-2,TGTGCCAGCAGCTTCCCAGGGGAGCTGTTTTTT,CASSFPGELFF
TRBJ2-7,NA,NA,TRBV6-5,TGTGCCAGCACTTCGGTATACGAGCAGTACTTC,CASTSVYEQYF
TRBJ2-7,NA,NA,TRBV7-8,TGTGCCAGCATAACCGGGTTGGAGCAGTACTTC,CASITGLEQYF
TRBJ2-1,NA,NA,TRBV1,TGCACCAGCAGCCAAGCCGGGACTAGCAACGGTGAGCAGTTCTTC,CTSSQAGTSNGEQFF
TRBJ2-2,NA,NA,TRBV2,TGTGCCAGCAGTGGGGGCGGCGGGGAGCTGTTTTTT,CASSGGGGELFF
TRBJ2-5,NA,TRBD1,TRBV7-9,TGTGCCAGCAGCTCTCGACAGGGTTGGGGTGAAGAGACCCAGTACTTC,CASSSRQGWGEETQYF
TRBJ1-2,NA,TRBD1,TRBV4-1,TGCGCCAGCAGCCCGGCACAGGGGACTAACTATGGCTACACCTTC,CASSPAQGTNYGYTF
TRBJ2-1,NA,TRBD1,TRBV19,TGTGCCAGCCTCCGGACAGGGCGAGGCAATGAGCAGTTCTTC,CASLRTGRGNEQFF
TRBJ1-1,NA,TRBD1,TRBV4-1,TGCGCCAGCAGCCTCTTCAAGGGGGCGGCCTCTGAAGCTTTCTTT,CASSLFKGAASEAFF
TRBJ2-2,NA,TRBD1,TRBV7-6,TGTGCCAGCAGCTTAGGGACAGGGGGCGAGCGTGGGGAGCTGTTTTTT,CASSLGTGGERGELFF
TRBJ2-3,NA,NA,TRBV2,TGTGCCAGCAGAACGGTAAAGGGAGCAGATACGCAGTATTTT,CASRTVKGADTQYF
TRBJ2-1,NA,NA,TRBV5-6,TGTGCCAGCAGCTTGGCCCATGGCCCCTACAATGAGCAGTTCTTC,CASSLAHGPYNEQFF
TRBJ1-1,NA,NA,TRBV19,TGTGCCAGTAGTATCAGGCGCAACACTGAAGCTTTCTTT,CASSIRRNTEAFF
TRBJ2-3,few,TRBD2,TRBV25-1,TGTGCCAGCAGTGATGAGACTAGCGGGACCACAGATACGCAGTATTTT,CASSDETSGTTDTQYF
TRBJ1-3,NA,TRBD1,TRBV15,TGTGCCACCAGCAAAACCACAGGGGGAGGAAACACCATATATTTT,CATSKTTGGGNTIYF
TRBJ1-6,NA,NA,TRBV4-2,TGTGCCAGCAGCCAAGTCGACGGCCTAGCTTCCTCACCCCTCCACTTT,CASSQVDGLASSPLHF
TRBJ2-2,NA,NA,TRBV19,TGTGCCAGCCTAAACCGGGACAAGGGTAACACCGGGGAGCTGTTTTTT,CASLNRDKGNTGELFF
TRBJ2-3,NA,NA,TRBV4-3,TGCGCCAGCAGCATGAGACCCAGGTCCCCCCAGGATACGCAGTATTTT,CASSMRPRSPQDTQYF
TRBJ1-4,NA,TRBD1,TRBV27,TGTGCCAGCAGTCTGGACAGGGGGAGTGAAAAACTGTTTTTT,CASSLDRGSEKLFF
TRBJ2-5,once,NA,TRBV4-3,TGCGCCAGCAGCCCCCTCGGTAGCGGAGAGACCCAGTACTTC,CASSPLGSGETQYF
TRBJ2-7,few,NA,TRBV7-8,TGTGCCAGCAGCTTGTACTCGGGGACCTACGAGCAGTACTTC,CASSLYSGTYEQYF
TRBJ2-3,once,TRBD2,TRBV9,TGTGCCAGCAGCGTAGCGGCTAGCGGGCCCCCTCTCACAGATACGCAGTATTTT,CASSVAASGPPLTDTQYF
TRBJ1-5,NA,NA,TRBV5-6,TGTGCCAGCAGCTTGGGGTACGGGCAGGGGAATCAGCCCCAGCATTTT,CASSLGYGQGNQPQHF
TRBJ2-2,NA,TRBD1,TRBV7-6,TGTGCCAGCAGCCCACTGGGGACAGGGGCTACGAACACCGGGGAGCTGTTTTTT,CASSPLGTGATNTGELFF
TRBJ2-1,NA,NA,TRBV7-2,TGTGCCAGCAGCTTTGGGAGTAGCTCCTACAATGAGCAGTTCTTC,CASSFGSSSYNEQFF
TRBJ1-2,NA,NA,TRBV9,TGTGCCAGCAGCGTAGCGGGCGGAGGATACTATGGCTACACCTTC,CASSVAGGGYYGYTF
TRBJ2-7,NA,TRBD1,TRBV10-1,TGCGCCAGCAGTGACCACGACAGGGGGCGAATCTACGAGCAGTACTTC,CASSDHDRGRIYEQYF
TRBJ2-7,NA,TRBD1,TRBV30,TGTGCCTGGAGACAGGGGCCCTACGAGCAGTACTTC,CAWRQGPYEQYF
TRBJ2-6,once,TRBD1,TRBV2,TGTGCCAGCAGTGGACCATTAACAGGGGCCCACGTCCTGACTTTC,CASSGPLTGAHVLTF